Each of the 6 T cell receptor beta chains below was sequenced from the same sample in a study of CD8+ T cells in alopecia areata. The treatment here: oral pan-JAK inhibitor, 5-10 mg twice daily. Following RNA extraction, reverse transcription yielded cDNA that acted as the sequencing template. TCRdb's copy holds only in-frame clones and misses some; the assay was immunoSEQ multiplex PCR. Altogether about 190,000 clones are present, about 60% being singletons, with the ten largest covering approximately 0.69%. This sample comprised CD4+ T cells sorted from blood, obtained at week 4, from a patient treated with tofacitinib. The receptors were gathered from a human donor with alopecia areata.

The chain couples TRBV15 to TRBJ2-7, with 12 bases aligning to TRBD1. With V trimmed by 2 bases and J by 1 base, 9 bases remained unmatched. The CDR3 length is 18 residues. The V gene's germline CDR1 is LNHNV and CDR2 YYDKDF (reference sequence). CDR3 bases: TGTGCCACCAGCAGATCCCGGGACAGGGGGCCCCATTCCTACGAGCAGTACTTC. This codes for CATSRSRDRGPHSYEQYF. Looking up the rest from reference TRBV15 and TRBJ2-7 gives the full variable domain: DAMVIQNPRYQVTQFGKPVTLSCSQTLNHNVMYWYQQKSSQAPKLLFHYYDKDFNNEADTPDNFQSRRPNTSFCFLDIRSPGLGDTAMYLCATSRSRDRGPHSYEQYFGPGTRLTVT.

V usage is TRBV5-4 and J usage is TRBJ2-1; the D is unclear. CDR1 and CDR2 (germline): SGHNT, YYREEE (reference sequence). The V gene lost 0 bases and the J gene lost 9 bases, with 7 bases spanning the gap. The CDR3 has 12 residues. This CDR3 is CASSLVNAEQFF. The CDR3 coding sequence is TGTGCCAGCAGCTTGGTTAATGCTGAGCAGTTCTTC.

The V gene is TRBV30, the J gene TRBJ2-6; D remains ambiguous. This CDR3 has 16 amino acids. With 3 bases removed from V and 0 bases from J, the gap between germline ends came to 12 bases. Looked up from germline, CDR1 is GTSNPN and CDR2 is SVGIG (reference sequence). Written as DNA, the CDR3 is TGTGCCTGGAGGGGCTGGATCTCCTCTGGGGCCAACGTCCTGACTTTC. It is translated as CAWRGWISSGANVLTF.

CDR3 sequence: CASSGQVEQYF. CDR3 nucleotide sequence: TGTGCCAGCAGCGGACAGGTGGAACAGTACTTC. The rearrangement links TRBV2 to TRBJ2-7; 7 bases match TRBD1. The CDR3 has 11 residues. The germline V gene has CDR1 SNHLY and CDR2 FYNNEI. The ends lost 6 bases at V and 10 bases at J; junction bases unmatched: 6. The full variable domain, in which reference TRBV2 and TRBJ2-7 provide the parts outside the CDR3, is EPEVTQTPSHQVTQMGQEVILRCVPISNHLYFYWYRQILGQKVEFLVSFYNNEISEKSEIFDDQFSVERPDGSNFTLKIRSTKLEDSAMYFCASSGQVEQYFGPGTRLTVT.

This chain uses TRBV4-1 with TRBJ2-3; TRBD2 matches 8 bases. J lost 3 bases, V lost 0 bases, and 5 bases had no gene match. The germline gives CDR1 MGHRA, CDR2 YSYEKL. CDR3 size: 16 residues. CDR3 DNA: TGCGCCAGCAGCCAAGAAAGCGGGAGCCCGACAGATACGCAGTATTTT. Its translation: CASSQESGSPTDTQYF.

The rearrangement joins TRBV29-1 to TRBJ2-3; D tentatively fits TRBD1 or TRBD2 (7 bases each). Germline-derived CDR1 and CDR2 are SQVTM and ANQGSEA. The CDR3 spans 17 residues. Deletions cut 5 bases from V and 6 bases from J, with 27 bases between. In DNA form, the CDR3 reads TGCAGCGTTCGCCTCCGGGGAGGGGGCTTGGAGGGGGATACGCAGTATTTT. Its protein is CSVRLRGGGLEGDTQYF.